A selection of T cell receptor beta chains follows, all from one sample in a study of cytomegalovirus exposure and HLA in healthy donors. Sequencing used immunoSEQ multiplex PCR; TCRdb keeps in-frame clones, though not all of them. The sample has roughly 200,000 clones, 78% seen once. The source material was PBMCs. The origin of the receptors is a woman aged 30 to 39 in good health and CMV-seropositive. Both conserved end residues are part of each CDR3. D genes are given only for firm matches. The size entry is marked missing in some rows and otherwise reads once, few, many or a size class.

.	TRBD1	TRBV2	TRBJ2-1	16	TGTGCCAGCAGTCACAGGGGTCGCAGGGACTACAATGAGCAGTTCTTC	CASSHRGRRDYNEQFF
.	TRBD2	TRBV19	TRBJ2-2	17	TGTGCCAGTAGTAATACGCTCACTAGCGGGAAGGCCGGGGAGCTGTTTTTT	CASSNTLTSGKAGELFF
.	.	TRBV7-9	TRBJ2-7	15	TGTGCCAGCAGCTTAGAGGCGGGGCATAAATACGAGCAGTACTTC	CASSLEAGHKYEQYF
.	TRBD2	TRBV7-9	TRBJ2-1	19	TGTGCCAGCAGCTTAAGGGGGACTAGCGGGAGTTCTTCCTACAATGAGCAGTTCTTC	CASSLRGTSGSSSYNEQFF
.	.	TRBV5-6	TRBJ2-7	13	TGTGCCAGCAGCTTCCGGCGGACCTACGAGCAGTACTTC	CASSFRRTYEQYF
.	TRBD2	TRBV13	TRBJ2-3	16	TGTGCCAGCAGCCTCCCTAGCGGGGGGGCGGAAGATACGCAGTATTTT	CASSLPSGGAEDTQYF
.	.	TRBV19	TRBJ1-2	14	TGTGCCAGTAGTATTGCGCTATCTAACTATGGCTACACCTTC	CASSIALSNYGYTF
.	TRBD2	TRBV27	TRBJ2-2	14	TGTGCCAGCAGTTTCGGGAGCGGGATCGGGGAGCTGTTTTTT	CASSFGSGIGELFF
.	.	TRBV27	TRBJ2-7	14	TGTGCCAGCCGTTTCAGGGATAGTTCCTACGAGCAGTACTTC	CASRFRDSSYEQYF
.	.	TRBV5-1	TRBJ2-3	15	TGCGCCAGCACCCCCTCACCGGGGGTCACAGATACGCAGTATTTT	CASTPSPGVTDTQYF
.	.	TRBV6-5	TRBJ1-4	14	TGTGCCAGCAGTCTAGAGCGGGCTAATGAAAAACTGTTTTTT	CASSLERANEKLFF
.	.	TRBV30	TRBJ1-1	14	TGTGCCTGGAGTGTATACACCCGAAGCACTGAAGCTTTCTTT	CAWSVYTRSTEAFF
few	TRBD2	TRBV9	TRBJ2-2	17	TGTGCCAGCAGCGTAGGGGGGGGTAGGGATGATCCCGGGGAGCTGTTTTTT	CASSVGGGRDDPGELFF
.	.	TRBV5-4	TRBJ1-6	14	TGTGCCAGCAGCTTGGACAGTACCAATTCACCCCTCCACTTT	CASSLDSTNSPLHF
.	.	TRBV9	TRBJ2-1	15	TGTGCCAGCAGCCTCCGCGGGGCTCGCTTAGATGAGCAGTTCTTC	CASSLRGARLDEQFF
.	.	TRBV6-1	TRBJ2-5	15	TGTGCCAGCAGTGAAGCCCAAGCGGGCAAAGAGACCCAGTACTTC	CASSEAQAGKETQYF
.	TRBD2	TRBV18	TRBJ2-1	16	TGTGCCAGCTCACCAAGGGATCTAGCGGGAGATAATGAGCAGTTCTTC	CASSPRDLAGDNEQFF
once	.	TRBV2	TRBJ2-7	15	TGTGCCAGCAGGGCGGGAACCATTAACTCCTACGAGCAGTACTTC	CASRAGTINSYEQYF
.	TRBD2	TRBV4-1	TRBJ2-5	17	TGCGCCAGCAGCCAAGTGGCCGCGGGGGGCGTCAAAGAGACCCAGTACTTC	CASSQVAAGGVKETQYF
.	.	TRBV19	TRBJ2-7	14	TGTGCCAGTATGAAACGGCAGGGGTCCTACGAGCAGTACTTC	CASMKRQGSYEQYF
.	TRBD1	TRBV5-1	TRBJ2-7	15	TGCGCCAGCAGCTTGATGGGACAGACCCCCTACGAGCAGTACTTC	CASSLMGQTPYEQYF
.	.	TRBV25-1	TRBJ2-1	15	TGTGCCAGCAGGGGCCCAGGGGGGCATAACAATGAGCAGTTCTTC	CASRGPGGHNNEQFF
.	.	TRBV2	TRBJ2-1	15	TGTGCCAGCAGGACAGACAGGAGCTCCTACAATGAGCAGTTCTTC	CASRTDRSSYNEQFF
.	.	TRBV5-1	TRBJ1-4	14	TGCGCCAGCAGCTCCGGTATTTCGAATGAAAAACTGTTTTTT	CASSSGISNEKLFF
.	TRBD2	TRBV5-5	TRBJ2-3	17	TGTGCCAGCAGCTTGGAAGTGGCGGGGGGTTCCACAGATACGCAGTATTTT	CASSLEVAGGSTDTQYF
.	TRBD1	TRBV4-2	TRBJ1-1	15	TGTGCCAGCAGCCAGCAGACAGGGTTCAACAGTGAAGCTTTCTTT	CASSQQTGFNSEAFF
.	TRBD1	TRBV27	TRBJ2-7	13	TGTGCCAGCCAAGGACAGGGGACCTACGAGCAGTACTTC	CASQGQGTYEQYF
once	TRBD1	TRBV25-1	TRBJ1-6	13	TGTGCCAGCAGTCGACAGGGCAATTCACCCCTCCACTTT	CASSRQGNSPLHF
.	.	TRBV11-3	TRBJ2-2	14	TGTGCCAGCACCCAGCCGAACAGTACCGGGGAGCTGTTTTTT	CASTQPNSTGELFF
.	TRBD1	TRBV7-3	TRBJ2-1	13	TGTGCCAGCAGCACGGGACAGTACAATGAGCAGTTCTTC	CASSTGQYNEQFF
.	TRBD1	TRBV4-1	TRBJ2-7	15	TGCGCCAGCAGCCCCTTTGGACAGGGGAGGTACGAGCAGTACTTC	CASSPFGQGRYEQYF
.	TRBD1	TRBV5-1	TRBJ1-1	15	TGCGCCAGCAGCTTCCAAACAGGGGTCAACACTGAAGCTTTCTTT	CASSFQTGVNTEAFF
few	TRBD1	TRBV7-9	TRBJ1-6	15	TGTGCCAGCAGCTTAGTAGTTACAGGGGATTCACCCCTCCACTTT	CASSLVVTGDSPLHF
few	.	TRBV6-1	TRBJ1-5	14	TGTGCCAGCAGTGAAGGAGTTTTTCGGCAGCCCCAGCATTTT	CASSEGVFRQPQHF
few	TRBD1	TRBV2	TRBJ1-5	13	TGTGCCAGCACCGACAGGGGCAATCAGCCCCAGCATTTT	CASTDRGNQPQHF
.	.	TRBV7-6	TRBJ1-6	15	TGTGCCAGCAGCTTTGAGACGGACAGCTATTCACCCCTCCACTTT	CASSFETDSYSPLHF
.	TRBD1	TRBV27	TRBJ2-7	14	TGTGCCAGCAGACAGACAGGGACAGGGGGAGAGCAGTACTTC	CASRQTGTGGEQYF
few	TRBD1	TRBV28	TRBJ1-1	12	TGTGCCAGCAGAGTCGACAGGGGGCGGGCTTTCTTT	CASRVDRGRAFF
few	.	TRBV18	TRBJ2-3	15	TGTGCCAGCTCACCACGTTCACAGGCGAGTGATACGCAGTATTTT	CASSPRSQASDTQYF
.	.	TRBV4-1	TRBJ2-1	14	TGCGCCAGCAGCCAGGGCAGCTCCTACAATGAGCAGTTCTTC	CASSQGSSYNEQFF